Below, 9 T cell receptor beta chains from the same sample are listed, as sequenced in a study of cytomegalovirus exposure and HLA in healthy donors. Vbeta (60) and Jbeta (13) primers were used in the PCR. Clones were read by immunoSEQ multiplex PCR, and TCRdb kept only the in-frame ones, dropping some. The sample shows 60,000 to 85,000 clones, around two thirds of them seen only once. The sample taken for sequencing was PBMCs. These receptors were collected from a man aged 55 to 70 in good health and CMV-seropositive.

The rearrangement joins TRBV6-5 to TRBJ2-7; 9 bases line up with TRBD1. The CDR3 is 16 residues long. After removal of 4 bases from V and 5 bases from J, the junction contained 12 bases not matched to a gene. CDR1 MNHEY and CDR2 SVGAGI come from the germline V gene. The DNA of the CDR3 is TGTGCCAGCAGTTCCCAAGCTGACAGGGGGAGCCACGAGCAGTACTTC. Protein sequence: CASSSQADRGSHEQYF.

The rearrangement uses TRBV27 and TRBJ2-7; no reliable D call. Germline assignment: CDR1 MNHEY and CDR2 SMNVEV (reference sequence). The V and J ends lost 6 bases and 0 bases respectively, with 15 bases between them. The CDR3 is 15 amino acids. CDR3 bases: TGTGCCAGCAGGTCTAGAGGTGTAGACTCCTACGAGCAGTACTTC. It encodes CASRSRGVDSYEQYF.

The chain employs TRBV6-5 and TRBJ1-3, with D possibly TRBD1 on 5 matching bases. The CDR3 consists of 15 residues. Germline V gene sequence: CDR1 MNHEY, CDR2 SVGAGI. Trimming removed 5 bases from V and 0 bases from J, with 11 bases in between. CDR3 nucleotides: TGTGCCAGCAGTACGGACAAGAGCTCTGGAAACACCATATATTTT. It codes for CASSTDKSSGNTIYF.

The chain uses TRBV9 and TRBJ2-5; D might be TRBD2 (6 bases). Gene TRBJ2-7 matches the end of the DNA better, so the J call may be wrong. CDR3 size: 16 residues. CDR1 is SGDLS and CDR2 is YYNGEE in the germline V gene. The DNA for the CDR3 is TGTGCCAGCAGCGTAGCTTTTCAACTAGCTCCCTACGAGCAGTACTTC. Protein sequence: CASSVAFQLAPYEQYF.

The CDR3 reads CASVDSPGSEAFF. The CDR3 nucleotides read TGTGCCAGCGTAGATAGCCCGGGATCTGAAGCTTTCTTT. The J gene is TRBJ1-1, the V gene TRBV28; D call uncertain. Germline loops: CDR1 MDHEN, CDR2 SYDVKM. Trimming pared 8 bases from V and 6 bases from J, leaving 16 bases between. The length of the CDR3 is 13 residues.

This clone has just a few counts. This chain links TRBV28 with TRBJ2-5; maybe TRBD2 (5 bases). The CDR3 totals 15 residues. Trimming took off 5 bases at V and 5 bases at J, with 18 bases between the two ends. Germline V lookup: CDR1 MDHEN, CDR2 SYDVKM. For the CDR3, the DNA is TGTGCCAGCAGTCCCCCGCCACTAGTGGAGGAGACCCAGTACTTC. Protein: CASSPPPLVEETQYF.

This chain links TRBV7-9 with TRBJ1-3; D ambiguous. CDR1 is SEHNR and CDR2 is FQNEAQ in the germline V gene (reference sequence). Trimming shortened V by 1 base and J by 3 bases, and 10 bases separated the two germline ends. The CDR3 extends over 15 amino acids. The CDR3 is CASSLGVGFGNTIYF. The CDR3 bases are TGTGCCAGCAGCTTAGGCGTGGGCTTTGGAAACACCATATATTTT.

V and J are TRBV10-2 and TRBJ1-4, with 10 positions matching TRBD1. The CDR3 sequence is 18 residues long. Germline CDR1 and CDR2: WSHSY and SAAADI. V dropped 10 bases and J dropped 0; count of bases not matched to a gene: 14. CDR3 DNA: TGCGCCAACAGAAATGGACAGGGGGGGTTTGCAACTAATGAAAAACTGTTTTTT. This encodes CANRNGQGGFATNEKLFF.

This clone was counted between two and nine times. The chain links TRBV6-5 to TRBJ2-6; D is uncertain. CDR3 size: 15 residues. The germline V gene has CDR1 MNHEY and CDR2 SVGAGI. Trimming took off 4 bases at V and 0 bases at J, with 7 bases between the two ends. The CDR3 spells CASSFQRSGANVLTF. CDR3 in DNA: TGTGCCAGCAGTTTCCAGCGCTCTGGGGCCAACGTCCTGACTTTC.